The clone carrying this T cell receptor beta chain has just one count. These data come from a study of blood T cell repertoires in COVID-19. This CDR3 is 13 amino acids long. The V and J ends lost 3 bases and 4 bases respectively, with 4 bases between them. Assay: immunoSEQ multiplex PCR; the TCRdb copy retains only in-frame clones and omits some. In the table there are about 98,000 clones, about 85% of which are singletons. The sequenced sample was peripheral blood. This chain joins TRBV12-3 or TRBV12-4 and TRBJ2-6; no clear D gene. The clonotype was recovered from a man between 65 and 79 years old with acute or convalescent COVID-19. The CDR3 loop reads CASSLAGANVLTF. CDR3 DNA sequence: TGTGCCAGCAGTTTGGCCGGGGCCAACGTCCTGACTTTC.